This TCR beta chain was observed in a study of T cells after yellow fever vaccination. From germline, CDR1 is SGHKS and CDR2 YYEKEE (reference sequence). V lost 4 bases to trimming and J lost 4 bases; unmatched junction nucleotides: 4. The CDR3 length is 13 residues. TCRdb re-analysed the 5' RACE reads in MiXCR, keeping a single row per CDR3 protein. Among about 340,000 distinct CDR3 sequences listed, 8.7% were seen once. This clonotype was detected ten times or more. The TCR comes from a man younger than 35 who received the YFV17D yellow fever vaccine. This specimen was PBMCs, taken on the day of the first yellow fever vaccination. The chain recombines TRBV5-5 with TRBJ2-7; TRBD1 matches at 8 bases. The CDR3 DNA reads TGTGCCAGCAGCGGGACAGGAAGGTACGAGCAGTACTTC. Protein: CASSGTGRYEQYF.